The 28 T cell receptor beta chains reported below all come from one sample, sequenced in a study of identifying expanded T cells in peripheral blood. Only in-frame clones appear in the TCRdb table, and some are missing; sequencing was by immunoSEQ multiplex PCR. The sample yields about 58,000 clones, roughly nine tenths seen once. Sequenced material: blood. The receptors come from a person aged 18-69 years in good health.

This chain links TRBV29-1 with TRBJ1-2; a weak D match, TRBD1 (5 bases). The V end was cut by 1 base, the J end by 5 bases, with 17 bases between. Germline V gives CDR1 SQVTM, CDR2 ANQGSEA. The CDR3 contains 15 residues. The CDR3 DNA is TGCAGCGTTGAAGTGAGGGCAGGGTATAGGTATGGCTACACCTTC. Translated: CSVEVRAGYRYGYTF.

The chain employs TRBV9 and TRBJ2-4; 11 nucleotides agree with TRBD2. CDR3 size: 17 residues. Trimming at V came to 0 bases and at J to 8 bases, leaving 10 bases not matched to a gene. Germline values: CDR1 SGDLS, CDR2 YYNGEE. The CDR3 loop is CASSVDIAGGQSDIQYF. CDR3 nucleotide sequence: TGTGCCAGCAGCGTAGACATAGCGGGGGGGCAGAGTGACATTCAGTACTTC.

This chain connects TRBV28 to TRBJ2-2; a weak D match, TRBD2 (6 bases). Germline loops: CDR1 MDHEN, CDR2 SYDVKM. The CDR3 spans 13 residues. V lost 6 bases and J 7 bases, leaving 12 bases between the germline ends. The DNA for the CDR3 is TGTGCCAGCAGGCCGCGGGGCCTCGGGGAGCTGTTTTTT. The encoded protein is CASRPRGLGELFF.

The chain uses TRBV9 and TRBJ1-1; maybe TRBD1 (6 bases). The V gene's germline CDR1 is SGDLS and CDR2 YYNGEE. The CDR3 covers 15 residues. Trimming cost V 3 bases and J 1 base, with 13 bases left between them. The CDR3 region has the DNA TGTGCCAGCAGCGCAGTTGGGGGCTGGAACACTGAAGCTTTCTTT. This codes for CASSAVGGWNTEAFF. Combining the CDR3 with reference TRBV9 and TRBJ1-1 gives the whole variable domain DSGVTQTPKHLITATGQRVTLRCSPRSGDLSVYWYQQSLDQGLQFLIQYYNGEERAKGNILERFSAQQFPDLHSELNLSSLELGDSALYFCASSAVGGWNTEAFFGQGTRLTVV.

J is TRBJ2-2 and V is TRBV5-1, with D unclear. V shed 7 bases and J shed 4 bases, with 17 bases lying between them. Germline lookup yields CDR1 SGHRS and CDR2 YFSETQ. CDR3 length: 15 amino acids. The CDR3 DNA reads as TGCGCCAGCTCACCCCAGAGCAGATCCACCGGGGAGCTGTTTTTT. Translation: CASSPQSRSTGELFF.

The chain employs TRBV7-6 and TRBJ2-3, with D perhaps TRBD1 (5 bases). Germline lookup yields CDR1 SGHVS and CDR2 FNYEAQ. CDR3 size: 14 residues. V shed 1 base and J shed 3 bases, with 8 bases lying between them. Here the CDR3 reads CASSLGGQTDTQYF. In nucleotides, the CDR3 is TGTGCCAGCAGCTTAGGGGGCCAAACAGATACGCAGTATTTT.

The chain links TRBV6-1 to TRBJ1-5, with D perhaps matching TRBD1 (6 bases). V was pared by 7 bases and J by 0 bases, with 13 bases between. CDR3 size: 15 residues. Germline V CDR1 and CDR2: MNHNS, SASEGT. The CDR3 DNA reads TGTGCCAGCACGGGGGCAACCCTTAGCAATCAGCCCCAGCATTTT. Protein: CASTGATLSNQPQHF.

This chain connects TRBV6-1 to TRBJ2-2, with D perhaps matching TRBD1 (5 bases). V lost 1 base, J lost 1 base, and 10 bases lay in between. CDR3 length: 16 residues. Germline CDR1 reads MNHNS; CDR2 reads SASEGT. The CDR3 loop is CASSEGTTGNTGELFF. DNA of the CDR3: TGTGCCAGCAGTGAAGGTACCACAGGGAACACCGGGGAGCTGTTTTTT.

The chain joins TRBV28 to TRBJ1-5, with D tentatively TRBD1 (5 bases). The ends were cut back, 6 bases at V and 5 bases at J, with 14 bases in the middle. The CDR3 runs to 14 residues. The germline V gene has CDR1 MDHEN and CDR2 SYDVKM. The CDR3 coding sequence is TGTGCCAGCAGGGAGGGGATCATCGATCAGCCCCAGCATTTT. Amino acids: CASREGIIDQPQHF. The entire variable domain, with the rest obtained from reference TRBV28 and TRBJ1-5, is as follows: DVKVTQSSRYLVKRTGEKVFLECVQDMDHENMFWYRQDPGLGLRLIYFSYDVKMKEKGDIPEGYSVSREKKERFSLILESASTNQTSMYLCASREGIIDQPQHFGDGTRLSIL.

The rearrangement uses TRBV2 and TRBJ2-7; 8 positions match TRBD2. J lost 6 bases, V lost 5 bases, and 12 bases had no gene match. Per the germline V gene, CDR1 is SNHLY and CDR2 is FYNNEI. CDR3 length equals 15 residues. CDR3 in DNA: TGTGCCAGCAGTTGGACGAAGACTAGCGTTTCCGAGCAGTACTTC. Amino acid sequence: CASSWTKTSVSEQYF. Variable domain in full (rest from reference TRBV2 and TRBJ2-7): EPEVTQTPSHQVTQMGQEVILRCVPISNHLYFYWYRQILGQKVEFLVSFYNNEISEKSEIFDDQFSVERPDGSNFTLKIRSTKLEDSAMYFCASSWTKTSVSEQYFGPGTRLTVT.

The genes are TRBV30 and TRBJ2-7; no definite D call. V was clipped by 3 bases and J by 9 bases, with 18 bases between them. The CDR3 spans 13 residues. Germline CDR1 and CDR2: GTSNPN and SVGIG (reference sequence). The CDR3, as DNA: TGTGCCTGGAGCGGCGCCGGCTCGTTAGGGCAGTACTTC. This gives the protein CAWSGAGSLGQYF. The full variable domain, its missing parts supplied by reference TRBV30 and TRBJ2-7, is SQTIHQWPATLVQPVGSPLSLECTVEGTSNPNLYWYRQAAGRGLQLLFYSVGIGQISSEVPQNLSASRPQDRQFILSSKKLLLSDSGFYLCAWSGAGSLGQYFGPGTRLTVT.

On this clone: Its ends do not fully match the called genes, so a read error is possible. The chain recombines TRBV27 with TRBJ1-6; TRBD1 agrees at 8 bases. This CDR3 has 13 residues. From germline, CDR1 is MNHEY and CDR2 SMNVEV (reference sequence). The CDR3 nucleotides read TGCCCCGCCTTCCACCTGTTCGACAGGGGCCCTCTTTTT. The encoded protein is CPAFHLFDRGPLF.

This sequence joins TRBV18 and TRBJ2-5; D perhaps matches TRBD1 (6 bases). The V end lost 3 bases, the J end lost 0 bases, and 8 bases lay between the germline ends. Germline-derived CDR1 and CDR2 are KGHSH and LQKENI. This CDR3 is 14 amino acids long. The CDR3 coding sequence is TGTGCCAGCTCACCCGGACAGAACCAAGAGACCCAGTACTTC. Its protein product is CASSPGQNQETQYF.

The CDR3 DNA reads TGTGCCAGCAGCGTAGAGTTACACCCGGACGGTGCTAACTATGGCTACACCTTC. Amino acid sequence: CASSVELHPDGANYGYTF. The V gene is TRBV9, the J gene TRBJ1-2; D is unclear. The germline V and J ends were trimmed by 0 bases and 0 bases, with 18 bases remaining between them. The CDR3 has 18 residues. Germline assignment: CDR1 SGDLS and CDR2 YYNGEE.

This clone came up a few times. J is TRBJ1-2 and V is TRBV27, with TRBD1 identical over 12 bases. Trimming at V came to 5 bases and at J to 4 bases, leaving 11 bases not matched to a gene. The CDR3 length is 17 residues. The germline V gene encodes CDR1 MNHEY and CDR2 SMNVEV (reference sequence). CDR3 protein: CASSPGTGGVPIYGYTF. In nucleotides, the CDR3 is TGTGCCAGCAGTCCGGGGACAGGGGGCGTCCCGATCTATGGCTACACCTTC.

The CDR3 is CASSPRDLSSYNEQFF. DNA for the CDR3: TGTGCCAGCAGCCCCCGGGACTTAAGCTCCTACAATGAGCAGTTCTTC. The chain uses TRBV9 and TRBJ2-1, with a possible D match to TRBD2 (6 bases). Per the germline V gene, CDR1 is SGDLS and CDR2 is YYNGEE. Deletions cut 4 bases from V and 0 bases from J, with 14 bases between. The CDR3 sequence is 16 residues long.

This clone was counted only a few times. The CDR3 sequence is CASGHPSRYEQYF. CDR3 nucleotides: TGTGCCAGCGGCCACCCCAGTCGCTACGAGCAGTACTTC. The V and J genes are TRBV28 and TRBJ2-7; D gene uncertain. Per the germline V gene, CDR1 is MDHEN and CDR2 is SYDVKM. The CDR3 consists of 13 residues. Deletions cut 8 bases from V and 3 bases from J, with 14 bases between.

The J gene is TRBJ2-1, the V gene TRBV7-6; no definite D call. Trimming stripped 2 bases from V and 6 bases from J, with 11 bases between. The CDR3 runs to 14 residues. Germline V gives CDR1 SGHVS, CDR2 FNYEAQ. CDR3: CASSLSPGFNEQFF. The CDR3 nucleotides are TGTGCCAGCAGCTTATCCCCCGGGTTCAATGAGCAGTTCTTC.

The rearrangement joins TRBV7-2 to TRBJ2-1; possible D gene TRBD1, 5 bases. The CDR3 is 12 amino acids. Deletions cut 8 bases from V and 3 bases from J, with 8 bases between. Germline V CDR1 and CDR2: SGHTA, FQGNSA. CDR3 amino acids: CASGADYNEQFF. CDR3 nucleotide sequence: TGTGCCAGCGGGGCGGACTACAATGAGCAGTTCTTC.

The V and J genes are TRBV14 and TRBJ1-2, with D possibly TRBD1 on 5 matching bases. This CDR3 has 15 residues. CDR1 is SGHDN and CDR2 is FVKESK in the germline V gene. Trimming cost V 0 bases and J 3 bases, with 11 bases left between them. In DNA form, the CDR3 reads TGTGCCAGCAGCCAAGACCTAAACAGGCACTATGGCTACACCTTC. Its translation: CASSQDLNRHYGYTF. Complete variable domain (other parts from reference TRBV14 and TRBJ1-2): EAGVTQFPSHSVIEKGQTVTLRCDPISGHDNLYWYRRVMGKEIKFLLHFVKESKQDESGMPNNRFLAERTGGTYSTLKVQPAELEDSGVYFCASSQDLNRHYGYTFGSGTRLTVV.

V usage is TRBV15 and J usage is TRBJ2-2, with TRBD2 as a possible D gene (5 bases). V was shortened by 1 base and J by 8 bases, with 8 bases between the two germline ends. The germline V gene encodes CDR1 LNHNV and CDR2 YYDKDF (reference sequence). The CDR3 runs 13 residues. The CDR3 is CATSRVGEGELFF. In DNA, the CDR3 is TGTGCCACCAGCAGAGTTGGGGAGGGGGAGCTGTTTTTT. The variable domain in full, completed from reference TRBV15 and TRBJ2-2, reads DAMVIQNPRYQVTQFGKPVTLSCSQTLNHNVMYWYQQKSSQAPKLLFHYYDKDFNNEADTPDNFQSRRPNTSFCFLDIRSPGLGDTAMYLCATSRVGEGELFFGEGSRLTVL.

The V and J genes are TRBV2 and TRBJ2-7; D possibly corresponds to TRBD1 (7 bases). The length of the CDR3 is 16 residues. Trimming removed 6 bases from V and 4 bases from J, with 22 bases in between. Germline CDR1 SNHLY, CDR2 FYNNEI. The CDR3 DNA follows: TGTGCCAGCAGCCTACTAGCCGGGACAGAGCCTTACGAGCAGTACTTC. This translates into CASSLLAGTEPYEQYF.

The chain joins TRBV7-2 to TRBJ2-2; 7 bases map to TRBD1. The CDR3 contains 15 residues. Germline V gene data show CDR1 as SGHTA and CDR2 as FQGNSA. V dropped 5 bases and J dropped 2; count of bases not matched to a gene: 5. CDR3 DNA sequence: TGTGCCAGCAGCCAGTACAGGGGAAACACCGGGGAGCTGTTTTTT. Translation gives CASSQYRGNTGELFF.

V is TRBV7-2 and J is TRBJ2-3, with D perhaps matching TRBD1 (5 bases). V lost 2 bases and J 3 bases, leaving 12 bases between the germline ends. The CDR3 length is 15 residues. Per germline, CDR1 SGHTA and CDR2 FQGNSA. CDR3 protein: CASSLFKAGTDTQYF. The CDR3 nucleotides read TGTGCCAGCAGCTTATTCAAGGCAGGGACAGATACGCAGTATTTT. The complete variable domain, with remaining parts taken from reference TRBV7-2 and TRBJ2-3, reads GAGVSQSPSNKVTEKGKDVELRCDPISGHTALYWYRQSLGQGLEFLIYFQGNSAPDKSGLPSDRFSAERTGGSVSTLTIQRTQQEDSAVYLCASSLFKAGTDTQYFGPGTRLTVL.

The chain uses TRBV5-1 and TRBJ1-2; D not resolved. Germline lookup yields CDR1 SGHRS and CDR2 YFSETQ. This CDR3 is built from 14 residues. V lost 7 bases and J lost 5, with 18 bases in between. The CDR3 region is CASLPDLGGYGYTF. The CDR3, as DNA: TGCGCCAGCCTCCCCGATTTGGGTGGGTATGGCTACACCTTC.

The chain employs TRBV2 and TRBJ2-7; possibly TRBD2 for D (5 bases). There are 15 residues in the CDR3. The ends were cut back, 3 bases at V and 4 bases at J, with 16 bases in the middle. Germline V lookup: CDR1 SNHLY, CDR2 FYNNEI. The CDR3 DNA follows: TGTGCCAGCAGTGATCGTTCGGGATCATCATACGAGCAGTACTTC. Translated, it gives CASSDRSGSSYEQYF.

V and J are TRBV5-5 and TRBJ1-1; 7 bases are shared with TRBD1. The ends lost 6 bases at V and 5 bases at J; junction bases unmatched: 13. The CDR3 is made up of 15 amino acids. Per germline, CDR1 SGHKS and CDR2 YYEKEE (reference sequence). The CDR3 protein is CASKVSTGAGTEAFF. The CDR3 DNA sequence: TGTGCCAGCAAAGTGAGTACAGGGGCGGGTACTGAAGCTTTCTTT.

V and J are TRBV2 and TRBJ2-1, with a possible D match to TRBD1 (6 bases). Trimming removed 5 bases from V and 8 bases from J, with 10 bases in between. Germline CDR1 is SNHLY and CDR2 is FYNNEI. The CDR3 is 12 amino acids. In DNA, the CDR3 is TGTGCCAGCAGTCCCACAGGGCATGAGCAGTTCTTC. The encoded protein is CASSPTGHEQFF.